The rows below give T cell receptor beta chains drawn from one sample of a study of blood T cell repertoires in COVID-19. Clones were read by immunoSEQ multiplex PCR, and TCRdb kept only the in-frame ones, dropping some. The table records 120,000 to 150,000 clones, 75% to 85% of them present only once. The specimen sequenced was peripheral blood. Receptors originate from a human donor with acute or convalescent COVID-19. The donor label of this sample is uncertain. Each CDR3 is given with its conserved first and last residue. The D gene is left open where the match is weak. Not all rows give a size; the values are once, few, many and, for expanded clones, a class.

v_gene: TRBV18
abundance: few
d_gene: .
j_gene: TRBJ2-2
CDR3nt: TGTGCCAGCTCATCTCAGAAGAGCAGGGCGGCCGGGGAGCTGTTTTTT
CDR3aa: CASSSQKSRAAGELFF

v_gene: TRBV15
abundance: .
d_gene: .
j_gene: TRBJ2-2
CDR3nt: TGTGCCACCAGCATAAGACTAGATTCGGCCGGGGAGCTGTTTTTT
CDR3aa: CATSIRLDSAGELFF

v_gene: TRBV24-1
abundance: .
d_gene: TRBD1
j_gene: TRBJ2-1
CDR3nt: TGTGCCACCAGTGAACTCATGACAGGGGGGAGGAATGAGCAGTTCTTC
CDR3aa: CATSELMTGGRNEQFF

v_gene: TRBV7-8
abundance: .
d_gene: .
j_gene: TRBJ1-5
CDR3nt: TGTGCCAGCAGCTTAGCGGTGACAGATCAGCCCCAGCATTTT
CDR3aa: CASSLAVTDQPQHF

v_gene: TRBV19
abundance: .
d_gene: .
j_gene: TRBJ1-6
CDR3nt: TGTGCCAGTAGCCTAACAGGAGATGGCAATTCACCCCTCCACTTT
CDR3aa: CASSLTGDGNSPLHF

v_gene: TRBV2
abundance: .
d_gene: TRBD2
j_gene: TRBJ2-7
CDR3nt: TGTGCCAGCAGGGACCTGACTAGCGGGGGGGCCACCGAGCAGTACTTC
CDR3aa: CASRDLTSGGATEQYF

v_gene: TRBV27
abundance: many
d_gene: .
j_gene: TRBJ1-2
CDR3nt: TGTGCCAGCAGCCGGGGAGGGGTGGATGGCTACACCTTC
CDR3aa: CASSRGGVDGYTF

v_gene: TRBV27
abundance: large
d_gene: TRBD1
j_gene: TRBJ1-5
CDR3nt: TGTGCCAGCAGTGCGACAGGGTATCAGCCCCAGCATTTT
CDR3aa: CASSATGYQPQHF

v_gene: TRBV5-4
abundance: .
d_gene: TRBD2
j_gene: TRBJ2-1
CDR3nt: TGTGCCAGCAGTTCCCTGGGGGGGGGAGCCTACAATGAGCAGTTCTTC
CDR3aa: CASSSLGGGAYNEQFF

v_gene: TRBV3-1/TRBV3-2
abundance: .
d_gene: .
j_gene: TRBJ2-3
CDR3nt: TGTGCCAGCAGCCAGAGGGGGAAAGATACGCAGTATTTT
CDR3aa: CASSQRGKDTQYF

v_gene: TRBV19
abundance: .
d_gene: TRBD1
j_gene: TRBJ1-2
CDR3nt: TGTGCCAGTAGTCCCCCCGGGACAGATGTCAATGGCTACACCTTC
CDR3aa: CASSPPGTDVNGYTF

v_gene: TRBV4-1
abundance: .
d_gene: .
j_gene: TRBJ2-7
CDR3nt: TGCGCCAGCAGCCCAAGATCCGACTACCTCTCCTACGAGCAGTACTTC
CDR3aa: CASSPRSDYLSYEQYF

v_gene: TRBV19
abundance: .
d_gene: TRBD1
j_gene: TRBJ1-6
CDR3nt: TGTGCCAGTAGGGACAGGGGTTGGTTTAATTCACCCCTCCACTTT
CDR3aa: CASRDRGWFNSPLHF

v_gene: TRBV2
abundance: .
d_gene: TRBD2
j_gene: TRBJ2-1
CDR3nt: TGTGCCAGCAGTGAAGGACTAGCGGGGAATGAGCAGTTCTTC
CDR3aa: CASSEGLAGNEQFF